This passage covers 5 T cell receptor beta chains from one sample sequenced in a study of molecular identifiers for immune sequencing clone quantification. One entry per CDR3 protein results from TCRdb running MiXCR on the PCR reads. Among about 54,000 distinct CDR3 sequences, 20% to 25% were seen once, and the ten largest hold over 1.5%. The specimen was naive CD8+ T cells from blood, with Jurkat cell RNA spiked in. Subset defined: FACS-sorted CD8+CD4-CCR7+CD45RA+ naive T cells. The receptors shown here come from a human donor in good health. Some libraries in this study had Jurkat cell RNA spiked in.

This clonotype was seen at least ten times. The chain is built from TRBV29-1 and TRBJ2-3; TRBD2 matches at 8 bases. CDR1 and CDR2 from the germline V gene are SQVTM and ANQGSEA. Trimming removed 7 bases from V and 2 bases from J; junction bases left unmatched: 11. The CDR3 spans 15 residues. The CDR3 sequence: CSAAGGEGYTDTQYF. The CDR3 DNA reads TGCAGCGCCGCGGGGGGTGAGGGGTACACAGATACGCAGTATTTT.

About this clonotype itself: This clone may be a read error of a much larger clone one base away. The chain is built from TRBV4-3 and TRBJ2-1; no clear D. This CDR3 is built from 16 residues. Germline V gene data show CDR1 as LGHNA and CDR2 as YSLEER. Trimming took off 0 bases at V and 10 bases at J, with 19 bases between the two ends. The CDR3 sequence is CASSQDRVGGTREQFF. CDR3 nucleotides: TGCGCCAGCAGCCAAGATCGTGTTGGCGGCACGAGAGAGCAGTTCTTC.

The chain links TRBV7-9 to TRBJ2-1, with 11 bases matching TRBD2. V dropped 1 base and J dropped 0; count of bases not matched to a gene: 11. CDR1 is SEHNR and CDR2 is FQNEAQ in the germline V gene (reference sequence). This CDR3 comprises 20 residues. For the CDR3, the DNA is TGTGCCAGCAGCTTAGGTCCTGCTAGCGGGGGGCAAAGCTCCTACAATGAGCAGTTCTTC. Its translation: CASSLGPASGGQSSYNEQFF.

In its sample, this clonotype was seen many times. The chain recombines TRBV20-1 with TRBJ2-3; 10 nucleotides match TRBD2. CDR3 length: 14 residues. Germline CDR1 reads DFQATT; CDR2 reads SNEGSKA (reference sequence). Losses at the gene ends were 6 bases for V and 3 bases for J; bases not matched to a gene: 6. The CDR3 coding sequence is TGCAGTGCGGACGGGACTAGCGAGACAGATACGCAGTATTTT. Translation: CSADGTSETDTQYF.

The sample holds many counts of this clonotype. V and J are TRBV2 and TRBJ1-4; D not resolved. V was cut by 0 bases and J by 10 bases, with 15 bases left in between. This CDR3 region has 15 residues. In germline, CDR1 is SNHLY, CDR2 FYNNEI. The CDR3 spells CASSEAVSGGGKLFF. In DNA form, the CDR3 reads TGTGCCAGCAGTGAAGCGGTCAGTGGAGGCGGAAAACTGTTTTTT.